This T cell receptor (beta chain) was documented in a study of T-cell reconstitution after alpha-beta-depleted transplantation in children. Unique molecular identifiers featured in how the TCRbeta library was prepared. MiXCR was run by TCRdb on the PCR reads, yielding one entry per CDR3 protein. The sample has some 530,000 distinct CDR3 sequences, around 13% seen once. This CDR3 has 15 amino acids. V lost 6 bases to trimming and J lost 6 bases; unmatched junction nucleotides: 10. Germline V gene sequence: CDR1 MNHEY, CDR2 SVGAGI. V gene TRBV6-5 combines with J gene TRBJ2-2, with 7 positions matching TRBD2. The clonotype originates from a human donor who donated a stem cell graft to a child with combined immunodeficiency. Sequencing used PBMCs from the stem cell graft donor, obtained from the stem cell graft. The chain's CDR3 is CASSFTPGRAGELFF. Written as DNA, the CDR3 is TGTGCCAGCAGCTTCACTCCGGGGAGGGCCGGGGAGCTGTTTTTT.